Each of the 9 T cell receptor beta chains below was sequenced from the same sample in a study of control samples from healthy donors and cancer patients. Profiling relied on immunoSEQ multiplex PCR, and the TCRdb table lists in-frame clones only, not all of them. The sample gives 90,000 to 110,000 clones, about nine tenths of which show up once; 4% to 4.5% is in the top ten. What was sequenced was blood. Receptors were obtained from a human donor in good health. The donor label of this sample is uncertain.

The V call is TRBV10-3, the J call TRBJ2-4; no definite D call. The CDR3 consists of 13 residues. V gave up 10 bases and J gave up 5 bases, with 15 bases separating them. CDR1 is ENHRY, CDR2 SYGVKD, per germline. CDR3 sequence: CASSPGRENIQYF. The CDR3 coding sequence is TGTGCCAGCTCCCCTGGCCGGGAAAACATTCAGTACTTC.

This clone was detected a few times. The CDR3 coding sequence is TGTGCCACCAGAGAGGGGACAGGGGAAACAGATACGCAGTATTTT. This translates into CATREGTGETDTQYF. The chain joins TRBV24-1 to TRBJ2-3; 10 positions agree with TRBD1. V shed 7 bases and J 3 bases; nucleotides not matched to a gene: 6. CDR3 length: 15 residues. Germline lookup yields CDR1 KGHDR and CDR2 SFDVKD.

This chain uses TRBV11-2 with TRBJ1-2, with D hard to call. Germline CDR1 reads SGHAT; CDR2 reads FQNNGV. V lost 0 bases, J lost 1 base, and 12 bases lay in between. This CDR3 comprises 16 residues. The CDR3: CASSLDMLRINYGYTF. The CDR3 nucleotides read TGTGCCAGCAGCTTAGATATGTTACGGATTAACTATGGCTACACCTTC.

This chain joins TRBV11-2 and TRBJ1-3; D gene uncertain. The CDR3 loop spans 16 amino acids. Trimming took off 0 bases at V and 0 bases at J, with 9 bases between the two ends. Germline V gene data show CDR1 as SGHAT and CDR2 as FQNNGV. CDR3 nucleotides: TGTGCCAGCAGCTTAGATCGGGTTTCCTCTGGAAACACCATATATTTT. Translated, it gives CASSLDRVSSGNTIYF.

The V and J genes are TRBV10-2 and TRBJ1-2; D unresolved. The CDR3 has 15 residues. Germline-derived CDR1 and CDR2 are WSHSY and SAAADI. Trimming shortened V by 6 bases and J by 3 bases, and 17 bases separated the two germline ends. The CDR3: CASSQRTSGDYGYTF. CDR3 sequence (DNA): TGCGCCAGCAGCCAACGTACATCAGGCGACTATGGCTACACCTTC.

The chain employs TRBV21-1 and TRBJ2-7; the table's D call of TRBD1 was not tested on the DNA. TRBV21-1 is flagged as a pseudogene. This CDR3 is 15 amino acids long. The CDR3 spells CAGLRRQPTSYEQYF. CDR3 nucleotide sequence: TGTGCCGGGCTTCGTCGCCAGCCCACCTCCTACGAGCAGTACTTC.

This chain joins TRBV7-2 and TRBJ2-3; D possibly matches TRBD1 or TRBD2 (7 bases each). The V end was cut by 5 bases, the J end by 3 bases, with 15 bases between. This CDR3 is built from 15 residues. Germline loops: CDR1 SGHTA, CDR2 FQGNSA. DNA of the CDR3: TGTGCCAGCAGCACAGGGGAGGGGGGGACAGATACGCAGTATTTT. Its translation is CASSTGEGGTDTQYF.

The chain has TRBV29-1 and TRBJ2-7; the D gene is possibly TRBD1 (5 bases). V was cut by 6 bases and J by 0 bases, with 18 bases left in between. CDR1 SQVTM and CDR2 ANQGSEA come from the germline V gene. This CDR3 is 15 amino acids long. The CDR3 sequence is CSVSPTSRVSYEQYF. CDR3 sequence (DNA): TGCAGCGTCTCGCCCACTTCCAGGGTCTCCTACGAGCAGTACTTC.

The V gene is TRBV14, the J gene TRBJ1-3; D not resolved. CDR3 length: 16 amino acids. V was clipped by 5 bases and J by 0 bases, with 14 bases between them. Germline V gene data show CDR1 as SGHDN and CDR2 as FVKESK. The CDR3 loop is CASSKLGLRSGNTIYF. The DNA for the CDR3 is TGTGCCAGCAGCAAACTGGGTCTCCGCTCTGGAAACACCATATATTTT.